The rows below give T cell receptor beta chains drawn from one sample of a study of CD8 T cells in ankylosing spondylitis. A single record per CDR3 protein comes from TCRdb applying MiXCR to the 5' RACE reads. The sample has about 130,000 distinct CDR3 sequences, over 10% seen once. Sequencing used blood, either unsorted or a sorted T cell fraction (not recorded which). The source of these receptors is a female donor with ankylosing spondylitis or in good health (not recorded which). Both conserved end residues are part of each CDR3. The D gene is left open where the match is weak. Clone size is given for some rows only: seen once, a few or many times, or a class if the clone is expanded.

>TRBV12-3/TRBV12-4|TRBJ2-3|TRBD2|many
TGTGCCAGCAGTTTTTGGGGACTAAGAGATACGCAGTATTTT
CASSFWGLRDTQYF
>TRBV5-1|TRBJ1-2|.|many
TGCGCCAGCAGCCGGATTCCTAACTATGGCTACACCTTC
CASSRIPNYGYTF
>TRBV29-1|TRBJ2-3|TRBD2|many
TGCAGCGTTGAATTCCTAGCGGGGGCCTCAGATACGCAGTATTTT
CSVEFLAGASDTQYF
>TRBV14|TRBJ2-1|.|many
TGTGCCAGCAGCCAAGAGGGAGGGCAGTTCTTC
CASSQEGGQFF
>TRBV7-2|TRBJ1-1|.|many
TGTGCCAGCAGCGAAGACAGCCCGAACACTGAAGCTTTCTTT
CASSEDSPNTEAFF
>TRBV7-9|TRBJ2-3|TRBD1|.
TGTGCCAGCAGCTCCCAGGGGGCAGTAGGAGATACGCGGTATTTT
CASSSQGAVGDTRYF
>TRBV3-1|TRBJ2-4|.|many
TGTGCCAGCAGCCAGAGCATAATAGCCAAAAACATTCAGTACTTC
CASSQSIIAKNIQYF
>TRBV7-8|TRBJ2-3|.|.
TGTGCCAGCAGCTTAGTTCGAAGGAGCACAGATACGCAGTATTTT
CASSLVRRSTDTQYF
>TRBV28|TRBJ1-6|.|.
TGTGCCAGCAGTTTACCAGGGTCGGTTTCACCCCTCCACTTT
CASSLPGSVSPLHF
>TRBV12-3/TRBV12-4|TRBJ1-1|TRBD1|many
TGTGCCAGCAGTTTCCTCCTAGGACAGGGAGATACTGAAGCTTTCTTT
CASSFLLGQGDTEAFF
>TRBV30|TRBJ2-2|.|.
TGTGCCTGGAGCTTCGCCGGGGAGCTGTTTTTT
CAWSFAGELFF
>TRBV2|TRBJ1-3|.|many
TGTGCCAGCAGTGAACCCCGCGGCAACCGAAACACCATATATTTT
CASSEPRGNRNTIYF
>TRBV5-1|TRBJ2-1|.|few
TGCGCCAGCAGCTTGGGGGGGACACTCTACAATGAGCAGTTCTTC
CASSLGGTLYNEQFF
>TRBV5-1|TRBJ2-1|.|many
TGCGCCAGCAGCTTAATAGTGGGGGATGAGCAGTTCTTC
CASSLIVGDEQFF
>TRBV7-9|TRBJ2-7|TRBD2|.
TGTGCCAGCAGCTTAAGTCTAGCGGGGGGATGGAACGAGCAGTACTTC
CASSLSLAGGWNEQYF
>TRBV7-9|TRBJ2-1|TRBD2|many
TGTGCCAGCAGCTTTCTTAAACGGACTAGCGGGTATAATGAGCAGTTCTTC
CASSFLKRTSGYNEQFF
>TRBV28|TRBJ1-1|.|many
TGTGCCAGCAGTTTCAACACTGAAGCTTTCTTT
CASSFNTEAFF
>TRBV6-2/TRBV6-3|TRBJ1-2|.|few
TGTGCCAGCAGTGATGACATCCCCTATGGCTACACCTTC
CASSDDIPYGYTF
>TRBV5-1|TRBJ2-7|TRBD1|many
TGCGCCAGCAGCCAGACAGGGGTCGAGCAGTACTTC
CASSQTGVEQYF
>TRBV12-3/TRBV12-4|TRBJ2-1|.|many
TGTGCCAGCAGTTCACAGGTCTCCTACAATGAGCAGTTCTTC
CASSSQVSYNEQFF
>TRBV10-3|TRBJ2-1|TRBD2|many
TGTGCCATCAGTTCCACCACTAGCGGGAGTTCCGATGAGCAGTTCTTC
CAISSTTSGSSDEQFF
>TRBV5-1|TRBJ2-1|TRBD1|many
TGCGCCAGCAGCTTGGAAGGACAGGGATACAATGAGCAGTTCTTC
CASSLEGQGYNEQFF
>TRBV28|TRBJ2-2|.|many
TGTGCCAGCAGTCCCTCAGGGGCAAACACCGGGGAGCTGTTTTTT
CASSPSGANTGELFF
>TRBV29-1|TRBJ2-1|.|many
TGCAGCGTTGATAACTCTAAACAGAGCTCCTACAATGAGCAGTTCTTC
CSVDNSKQSSYNEQFF
>TRBV28|TRBJ1-5|.|many
TGTGCCAGCAGTTTAATGTCCGGTTATCGTCAGCCCCAGCATTTT
CASSLMSGYRQPQHF